Listed here is a single TCR beta chain. The target antigen is unknown. The data stem from a study of T cells in localized non-small cell lung cancer. Study outcomes and limitations: Higher blood T cell density went with longer overall survival. Of the tissues analyzed, uninvolved adjacent lung showed maximal T cell clonality, greater than tumor.

CDR3 length equals 11 residues. The germline V and J ends were trimmed by 0 bases and 5 bases, with 2 bases remaining between them. Germline V gives CDR1 SGHRS, CDR2 YFSETQ. Only in-frame clones appear in the TCRdb table, and some are missing; sequencing was by immunoSEQ multiplex PCR. The table includes approximately 76,000 clones, around 82% detected once. The receptor's source is a female donor over 55 with stage I lung adenocarcinoma. The sample consisted of peripheral blood, taken before any cancer treatment. The rearrangement joins TRBV5-1 to TRBJ1-2; no clear D gene. CDR3 DNA sequence: TGCGCCAGCAGCTTGGGGTATGGCTACACCTTC. Translating gives CASSLGYGYTF.